These 25 T cell receptor beta chains came from one sample sequenced in a study of T cell changes during pregnancy in multiple sclerosis. Sequencing used immunoSEQ multiplex PCR; TCRdb keeps in-frame clones, though not all of them. The repertoire includes about 46,000 clones, more than 85% of them detected once, and under 2.5% sits in the top ten. The source was peripheral blood, collected in the third trimester of pregnancy. These receptors came from a female donor with multiple sclerosis, enrolled in a pregnancy study.

V is TRBV5-1 and J is TRBJ1-2, with TRBD1 matching 10 bases. CDR3 length: 14 amino acids. Trimming at V came to 4 bases and at J to 6 bases, leaving 6 bases not matched to a gene. Germline CDR1 is SGHRS and CDR2 is YFSETQ. The CDR3, as DNA: TGCGCCAGCAGCAAACCGACAGGGGGCCATGGCTACACCTTC. Translating gives CASSKPTGGHGYTF.

V and J are TRBV5-1 and TRBJ2-3; TRBD2 matches 11 bases. Germline V CDR1 and CDR2: SGHRS, YFSETQ. The CDR3 has 15 residues. The trim removed 6 bases at V and 2 bases at J, leaving 5 bases unmatched. The CDR3 here is CASKRLAGYTDTQYF. The CDR3 bases are TGCGCCAGCAAAAGACTAGCGGGATACACAGATACGCAGTATTTT.

The chain links TRBV6-6 to TRBJ2-5; 7 bases are shared with TRBD2. Germline V gene sequence: CDR1 MNHNY, CDR2 SVGAGI (reference sequence). The CDR3 spans 13 residues. V dropped 5 bases and J dropped 2; count of bases not matched to a gene: 2. CDR3 bases: TGTGCCAGCAGTCGGGACTATCAAGAGACCCAGTACTTC. It translates to CASSRDYQETQYF.

This clone was observed a few times. The J gene is TRBJ2-3, the V gene TRBV6-5, with 13 bases identical to TRBD2. The germline gives CDR1 MNHEY, CDR2 SVGAGI. The J segment lost 6 bases and the V segment lost 4 bases, leaving 7 bases of the junction unmatched. This CDR3 contains 16 residues. Here the CDR3 reads CASSLLLAGGRDTQYF. In DNA form, the CDR3 reads TGTGCCAGCAGTTTACTACTAGCGGGAGGGCGGGATACGCAGTATTTT.

The gene calls are TRBV28 and TRBJ2-1, with TRBD2 matching 8 bases. The CDR3 length is 15 residues. V dropped 6 bases and J dropped 5; count of bases not matched to a gene: 9. CDR1 MDHEN and CDR2 SYDVKM come from the germline V gene. This chain's CDR3 is CASSSPGRGNNEQFF. The CDR3 DNA reads TGTGCCAGCAGCTCCCCCGGGAGGGGAAACAATGAGCAGTTCTTC.

The chain is built from TRBV13 and TRBJ2-1, with D tentatively TRBD2 (5 bases). Per germline, CDR1 PRHDT and CDR2 FYEKMQ (reference sequence). CDR3 length: 14 residues. Trimming stripped 5 bases from V and 8 bases from J, with 16 bases between. CDR3 nucleotides: TGTGCCAGCAGCCCCGCCGGGATCGGGCATGAGCAGTTCTTC. It is translated as CASSPAGIGHEQFF. Together with reference TRBV13 and TRBJ2-1, the CDR3 gives the full variable domain: AAGVIQSPRHLIKEKRETATLKCYPIPRHDTVYWYQQGPGQDPQFLISFYEKMQSDKGSIPDRFSAQQFSDYHSELNMSSLELGDSALYFCASSPAGIGHEQFFGPGTRLTVL.

This clone was counted between two and nine times. This rearrangement joins TRBV12-2 to TRBJ2-1; the DNA was not compared with TRBD2, the D call given in the table. TRBV12-2 is recorded as a pseudogene. This CDR3 is 20 amino acids long. The CDR3 DNA reads as TGTGCAAGTCGCTTATCTGATTCTAGCGGGAGGACTCCCTCCTACAATGAGCAGTTCTTC. It encodes CASRLSDSSGRTPSYNEQFF.

The gene calls are TRBV12-5 and TRBJ2-7, with TRBD2 matching 8 bases. The trim removed 0 bases at V and 8 bases at J, leaving 9 bases unmatched. The germline V gene has CDR1 LGHNT and CDR2 FRNRAP. The CDR3 is 15 amino acids. CDR3 in amino acids: CASGLVASGSSKQYF. The CDR3 region has the DNA TGTGCTAGTGGTTTGGTGGCTAGCGGGTCCTCGAAGCAGTACTTC.

This rearrangement joins TRBV7-2 to TRBJ2-7; 8 bases align to TRBD2. Trimming took 5 bases from V and 4 from J; bases not matched to a gene: 13. Germline CDR1 reads SGHTA; CDR2 reads FQGNSA. This CDR3 has 16 amino acids. The CDR3 reads CASSDGLAKFAYEQYF. The CDR3 bases are TGTGCCAGCAGCGACGGACTAGCCAAATTTGCTTACGAGCAGTACTTC.

The chain couples TRBV2 to TRBJ2-1; a possible D gene is TRBD1 (6 bases). V lost 6 bases, J lost 7 bases, and 19 bases lay in between. The CDR3 totals 15 residues. Germline V gives CDR1 SNHLY, CDR2 FYNNEI. CDR3 region: CASRRPKGVANEQFF. The CDR3 coding sequence is TGTGCCAGCAGACGGCCGAAGGGGGTGGCAAATGAGCAGTTCTTC.

This chain uses TRBV11-3 with TRBJ2-5, with D hard to call. There are 11 residues in the CDR3. Between the trimmed V and J ends, which lost 5 bases and 7 bases, there was a span of 8 bases. CDR1 SGHNT and CDR2 YENEEA come from the germline V gene. CDR3 sequence: CASSVERTQYF. The DNA for the CDR3 is TGTGCCAGCAGCGTCGAGAGGACCCAGTACTTC.

The chain has TRBV19 and TRBJ1-5; 7 bases fit TRBD1. CDR1 LNHDA and CDR2 SQIVND come from the germline V gene (reference sequence). The CDR3 consists of 15 residues. V trimming: 4 bases; J trimming: 2 bases; junction bases outside the gene matches: 5. The CDR3 DNA reads TGTGCCAGTAGTAAAGAGGGGGCAGGCAATCAGCCCCAGCATTTT. It yields the protein CASSKEGAGNQPQHF.

This chain joins TRBV25-1 and TRBJ2-2; weak D call: TRBD1 (5 bases). CDR1 is MGHDK and CDR2 is SYGVNS in the germline V gene. This CDR3 comprises 14 residues. V dropped 1 base and J dropped 3 bases, with 6 bases sitting between them. The CDR3 DNA is TGTGCCAGCAGTGAATTCAGGGACACCGGGGAGCTGTTTTTT. It yields the protein CASSEFRDTGELFF. The full variable domain, completed using reference TRBV25-1 and TRBJ2-2, is EADIYQTPRYLVIGTGKKITLECSQTMGHDKMYWYQQDPGMELHLIHYSYGVNSTEKGDLSSESTVSRIRTEHFPLTLESARPSHTSQYLCASSEFRDTGELFFGEGSRLTVL.

The CDR3, as DNA: TGTGCCAGCAGTTTAGCCAGGGGAGAAGGCTACACCTTC. Translating it yields CASSLARGEGYTF. The chain couples TRBV27 to TRBJ1-2, with D possibly being TRBD1 (6 bases). Germline CDR1 and CDR2: MNHEY and SMNVEV (reference sequence). V was shortened by 2 bases and J by 8 bases, with 12 bases between the two germline ends. The CDR3 extends over 13 amino acids.

The chain carries TRBV14 and TRBJ1-5; D not certain. Germline assignment: CDR1 SGHDN and CDR2 FVKESK. This CDR3 has 15 residues. Trimming shortened V by 6 bases and J by 0 bases, and 12 bases separated the two germline ends. As DNA, the CDR3 is TGTGCCAGCAGACCGGCGGTGGTTAGCAATCAGCCCCAGCATTTT. Translating gives CASRPAVVSNQPQHF.

This clone was seen once. The junction does not match germline at one end; this may be a read error. The J gene is TRBJ2-7, the V gene TRBV7-9; TRBD2 might be the D (5 bases). Per germline, CDR1 SEHNR and CDR2 FQNEAQ (reference sequence). The CDR3 extends over 13 amino acids. The CDR3 DNA reads as TGTACCAGCACCCCTCCAGCCAGCGGCGAGCAGTACTTC. Residues: CTSTPPASGEQYF.

This sequence joins TRBV2 and TRBJ1-5; 7 bases map to TRBD1. Unmatched junction bases numbered 3, after V lost 3 bases and J lost 4 bases. This CDR3 comprises 14 residues. Germline V gene sequence: CDR1 SNHLY, CDR2 FYNNEI. The CDR3 region is CASSEGQLNQPQHF. CDR3 coding DNA: TGTGCCAGCAGTGAGGGACAGCTAAATCAGCCCCAGCATTTT.

This chain connects TRBV28 to TRBJ2-1; TRBD2 matches at 10 bases. V dropped 7 bases and J dropped 3; count of bases not matched to a gene: 6. Looked up from germline, CDR1 is MDHEN and CDR2 is SYDVKM. The CDR3 has 15 amino acids. The DNA for the CDR3 is TGTGCCAGCACGCGGGGACTAGCGAACTACAATGAGCAGTTCTTC. Encoded protein: CASTRGLANYNEQFF.

This clone has just one count. V and J are TRBV7-3 and TRBJ2-1, with 12 bases identical to TRBD2. V was pared by 5 bases and J by 3 bases, with 2 bases of the junction left unmatched. CDR1 and CDR2 (germline): SGHTA, FQGTGA. This CDR3 has 15 residues. The CDR3 coding sequence is TGTGCCAGCAGCGCGACTAGCGGGAGCTACAATGAGCAGTTCTTC. It translates to CASSATSGSYNEQFF.

The V gene is TRBV9, the J gene TRBJ2-1, with D uncertain. CDR1 SGDLS and CDR2 YYNGEE come from the germline V gene. There are 15 residues in the CDR3. The V gene lost 0 bases and the J gene lost 7 bases, with 14 bases spanning the gap. CDR3 bases: TGTGCCAGCAGCGTAGCTACTTTGGGCCAGAATGAGCAGTTCTTC. It is translated as CASSVATLGQNEQFF. The variable domain in full, completed from reference TRBV9 and TRBJ2-1, reads DSGVTQTPKHLITATGQRVTLRCSPRSGDLSVYWYQQSLDQGLQFLIQYYNGEERAKGNILERFSAQQFPDLHSELNLSSLELGDSALYFCASSVATLGQNEQFFGPGTRLTVL.

The rearrangement uses TRBV4-2 and TRBJ2-1; TRBD2 matches 8 bases. Germline V gene lookup returns CDR1 LGHNA and CDR2 YNFKEQ. The CDR3 is 16 residues long. V was clipped by 1 base and J by 6 bases; unmatched bases: 8. The CDR3: CASSQALTSGSNEQFF. DNA for the CDR3: TGTGCCAGCAGCCAAGCCCTAACTAGCGGTTCCAATGAGCAGTTCTTC.

The gene calls are TRBV6-5 and TRBJ2-1; 11 nucleotides line up with TRBD2. V lost 6 bases and J lost 15; bases outside the gene matches: 7. The V gene's germline CDR1 is MNHEY and CDR2 SVGAGI. The CDR3 totals 12 residues. CDR3 sequence reads: CASSSLAGGAFF. CDR3 DNA sequence: TGTGCCAGCAGCTCTTTAGCGGGAGGGGCGTTCTTC.

The chain recombines TRBV5-1 with TRBJ1-6, with D possibly being TRBD1 (5 bases). This CDR3 spans 15 amino acids. Germline V CDR1 and CDR2: SGHRS, YFSETQ. With 4 bases removed from V and 5 bases from J, the gap between germline ends came to 13 bases. The CDR3 spells CASSGGTPDNSPLHF. CDR3 in DNA: TGCGCCAGCAGCGGAGGGACCCCAGATAATTCACCCCTCCACTTT.

The rearrangement joins TRBV27 to TRBJ2-1; 9 positions match TRBD2. With V trimmed by 3 bases and J by 4 bases, 4 bases remained unmatched. CDR1 is MNHEY and CDR2 is SMNVEV in the germline V gene (reference sequence). The CDR3 contains 15 residues. The CDR3 nucleotides read TGTGCCAGCAGTTTGAGGCGGGAGGGTTACAATGAGCAGTTCTTC. This translates into CASSLRREGYNEQFF.

This chain uses TRBV30 with TRBJ1-3; D is undetermined. The CDR3 contains 14 residues. The ends were cut back, 5 bases at V and 0 bases at J, with 11 bases in the middle. The germline V gene has CDR1 GTSNPN and CDR2 SVGIG (reference sequence). For the CDR3, the DNA is TGTGCCTGGGGAGAGGGTAGCTCTGGAAACACCATATATTTT. Protein sequence: CAWGEGSSGNTIYF.